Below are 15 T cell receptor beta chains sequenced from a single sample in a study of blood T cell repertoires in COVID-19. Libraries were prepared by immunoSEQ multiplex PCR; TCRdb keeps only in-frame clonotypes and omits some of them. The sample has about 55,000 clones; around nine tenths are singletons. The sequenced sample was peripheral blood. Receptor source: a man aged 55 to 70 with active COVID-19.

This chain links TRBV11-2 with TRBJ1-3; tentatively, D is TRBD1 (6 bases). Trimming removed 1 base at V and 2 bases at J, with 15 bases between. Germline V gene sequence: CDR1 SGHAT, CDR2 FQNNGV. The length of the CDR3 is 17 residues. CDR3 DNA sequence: TGTGCCAGCAGCTTAGTTGTCAGGGGAAACCCTGGAAACACCATATATTTT. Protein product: CASSLVVRGNPGNTIYF.

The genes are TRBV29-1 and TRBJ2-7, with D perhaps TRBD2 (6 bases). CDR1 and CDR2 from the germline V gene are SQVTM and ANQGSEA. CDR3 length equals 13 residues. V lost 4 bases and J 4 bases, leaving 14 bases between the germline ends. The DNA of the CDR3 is TGCAGCGTTGCCATTGGTGGAGGGTACGAGCAGTACTTC. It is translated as CSVAIGGGYEQYF.

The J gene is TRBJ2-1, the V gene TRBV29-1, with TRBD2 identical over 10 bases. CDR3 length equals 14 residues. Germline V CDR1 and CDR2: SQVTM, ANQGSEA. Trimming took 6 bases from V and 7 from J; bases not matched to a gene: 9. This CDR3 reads CSVHLAGVYNEQFF. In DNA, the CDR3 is TGCAGCGTGCACCTAGCGGGAGTGTATAATGAGCAGTTCTTC.

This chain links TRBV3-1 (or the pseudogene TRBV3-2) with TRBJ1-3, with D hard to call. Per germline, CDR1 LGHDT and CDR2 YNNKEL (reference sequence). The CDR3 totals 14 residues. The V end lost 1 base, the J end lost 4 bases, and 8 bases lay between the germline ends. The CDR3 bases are TGTGCCAGCAGCCAAGTCCCGTTGGGAAACACCATATATTTT. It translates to CASSQVPLGNTIYF.

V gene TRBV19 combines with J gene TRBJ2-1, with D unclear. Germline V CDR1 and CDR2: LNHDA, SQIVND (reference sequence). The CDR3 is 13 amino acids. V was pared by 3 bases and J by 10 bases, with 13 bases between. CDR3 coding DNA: TGTGCCAGTAGTATCCCCAGCGCACGGGAGCAGTTCTTC. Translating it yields CASSIPSAREQFF.

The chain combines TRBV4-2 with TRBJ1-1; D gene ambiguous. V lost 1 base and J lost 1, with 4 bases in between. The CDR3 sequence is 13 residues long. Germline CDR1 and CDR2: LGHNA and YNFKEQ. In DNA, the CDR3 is TGTGCCAGCAGCCAAGTCCAGAACACTGAAGCTTTCTTT. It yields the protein CASSQVQNTEAFF.

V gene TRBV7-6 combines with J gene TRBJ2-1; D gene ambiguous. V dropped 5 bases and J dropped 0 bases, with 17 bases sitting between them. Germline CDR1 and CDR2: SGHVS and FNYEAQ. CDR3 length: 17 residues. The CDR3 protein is CASSPRVSLGSYNEQFF. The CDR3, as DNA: TGTGCCAGCAGCCCTAGAGTCTCGTTAGGCTCCTACAATGAGCAGTTCTTC. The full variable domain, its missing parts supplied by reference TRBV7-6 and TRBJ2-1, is GAGVSQSPRYKVTKRGQDVALRCDPISGHVSLYWYRQALGQGPEFLTYFNYEAQQDKSGLPNDRFSAERPEGSISTLTIQRTEQRDSAMYRCASSPRVSLGSYNEQFFGPGTRLTVL.

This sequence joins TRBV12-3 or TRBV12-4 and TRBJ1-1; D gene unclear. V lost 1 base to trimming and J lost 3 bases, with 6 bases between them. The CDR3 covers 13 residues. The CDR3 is CASSLEPHTEAFF. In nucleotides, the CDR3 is TGTGCCAGCAGTTTAGAGCCCCACACTGAAGCTTTCTTT.

DNA for the CDR3: TGTGCCAGCAGCTGGCGGACTAGCGGGAGGGAGGAGACCCAGTACTTC. This gives the protein CASSWRTSGREETQYF. V usage is TRBV5-4 and J usage is TRBJ2-5; TRBD2 matches 15 bases. Unmatched junction bases numbered 5, after V lost 3 bases and J lost 5 bases. The CDR3 totals 16 residues. Germline loops: CDR1 SGHNT, CDR2 YYREEE (reference sequence).

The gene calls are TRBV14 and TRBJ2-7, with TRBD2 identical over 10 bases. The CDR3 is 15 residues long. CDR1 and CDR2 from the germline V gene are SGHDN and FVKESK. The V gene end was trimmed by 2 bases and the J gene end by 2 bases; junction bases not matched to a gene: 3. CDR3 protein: CASSQIAGGTYEQYF. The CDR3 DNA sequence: TGTGCCAGCAGCCAAATAGCGGGAGGAACCTACGAGCAGTACTTC.

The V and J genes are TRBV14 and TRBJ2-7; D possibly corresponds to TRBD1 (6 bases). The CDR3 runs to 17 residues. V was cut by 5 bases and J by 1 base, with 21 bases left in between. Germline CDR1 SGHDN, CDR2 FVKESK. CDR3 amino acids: CASSLSGHLRRSYEQYF. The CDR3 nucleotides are TGTGCCAGCAGCTTATCGGGACACCTTAGGAGGTCCTACGAGCAGTACTTC.

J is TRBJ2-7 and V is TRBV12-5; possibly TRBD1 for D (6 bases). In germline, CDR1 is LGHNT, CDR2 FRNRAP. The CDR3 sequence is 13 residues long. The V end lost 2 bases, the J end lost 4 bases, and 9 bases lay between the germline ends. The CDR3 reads CASGLHQGYEQYF. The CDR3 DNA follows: TGTGCTAGTGGTTTGCACCAGGGGTACGAGCAGTACTTC.

In nucleotides, the CDR3 is TGTGCCAGCAGCACGACTAGCGGGAGACACAGTGAGCAGTTCTTC. Translating gives CASSTTSGRHSEQFF. The genes are TRBV27 and TRBJ2-1; TRBD2 matches 12 bases. The length of the CDR3 is 15 residues. V shed 6 bases, J shed 9 bases, and the junction held 9 bases outside the gene matches. The germline V gene encodes CDR1 MNHEY and CDR2 SMNVEV (reference sequence).

CDR3 sequence (DNA): TGTGCCAGCAGGCCCTCAGGGGGGAGGGAAAAACTGTTTTTT. Protein sequence: CASRPSGGREKLFF. This chain links TRBV6-1 with TRBJ1-4; TRBD1 matches 7 bases. This CDR3 spans 14 amino acids. CDR1 MNHNS and CDR2 SASEGT come from the germline V gene. V lost 6 bases to trimming and J lost 8 bases; unmatched junction nucleotides: 9.

CDR3 nucleotide sequence: TGCAGCGTTTCGACTAGCGGGGTCGGCCGCTACGAGCAGTACTTC. It yields the protein CSVSTSGVGRYEQYF. This chain uses TRBV29-1 with TRBJ2-7; 11 positions agree with TRBD2. The CDR3 is made up of 15 amino acids. Germline loops: CDR1 SQVTM, CDR2 ANQGSEA. After removal of 5 bases from V and 3 bases from J, the junction contained 9 bases not matched to a gene.